This T cell receptor (beta chain) was profiled in a study of CD8 T cells in Susac syndrome. Reverse transcription of roughly 0.45 to 1 ug RNA used random hexamers. MiXCR, run by TCRdb on the immunoSEQ multiplex PCR reads, gives a single entry per CDR3 protein. The table lists 150,000 to 250,000 distinct CDR3 sequences, 90% to 95% of them singletons. V lost 6 bases and J 4 bases, leaving 21 bases between the germline ends. The CDR3 loop spans 15 amino acids. CDR1 and CDR2 (germline): SQVTM, ANQGSEA. The rearrangement joins TRBV29-1 to TRBJ2-5, with D maybe TRBD1 (6 bases). The receptor was isolated from a human donor with multiple sclerosis. The sequenced material came from CD4+ T cells from PBMCs. The CDR3 region has the DNA TGCAGCGTCACCGTTGGACAGCTCTTGGGAGAGACCCAGTACTTC. Amino acid sequence: CSVTVGQLLGETQYF. Using reference TRBV29-1 and TRBJ2-5 for the parts outside the CDR3, the full variable domain is SAVISQKPSRDICQRGTSLTIQCQVDSQVTMMFWYRQQPGQSLTLIATANQGSEATYESGFVIDKFPISRPNLTFSTLTVSNMSPEDSSIYLCSVTVGQLLGETQYFGPGTRLLVL.